This T cell receptor beta chain is from a study of CXCR4 blockade with PD-1 therapy in pancreatic cancer. Study results and caveats: Survival did not correlate with tumor clonality, which averaged about 0.14 versus 0.05. More frequent amino acid clones had more nucleotide rearrangements, suggesting convergent selection. Sequencing covered TCRbeta chains only, not alpha chains.

These archived tumors were resected from patients never given neoadjuvant therapy beforehand. The V and J ends lost 7 bases and 4 bases, in that order; junction bases with no gene match: 6. CDR3 length equals 12 residues. CDR1 and CDR2 from the germline V gene are SQVTM and ANQGSEA. Using immunoSEQ multiplex PCR, the repertoire was profiled, and TCRdb retains in-frame clones only, with some absent. This table holds thousands of clones, approximately 61% found once. On this clone itself: Its antigen is unidentified.

The chain couples TRBV29-1 to TRBJ1-1, with 7 bases aligning to TRBD1. The receptor was isolated from a human donor with pancreatic ductal adenocarcinoma. What was sequenced was tumor tissue. CDR3 DNA sequence: TGCAGCGCCCGACAGGGATCCACTGAAGCTTTCTTT. Translation gives CSARQGSTEAFF.